A selection of T cell receptor beta chains follows, all from one sample in a study of cytomegalovirus exposure and HLA in healthy donors. Measured with immunoSEQ multiplex PCR; TCRdb has only the in-frame clones, and not every one. Counted here are under 200,000 clones, around 84% occurring once; the ten biggest clones make up approximately 7%. Sequencing was done on a sample of PBMCs. The receptors were gathered from a man between 18 and 35 years old in good health and CMV-seropositive. CDR3s leave out the opening cysteine and the closing phenylalanine or tryptophan.

TRBV14	TRBJ2-1	ASSPRSTGLRGNEQF
TRBV19	TRBJ1-1	ASSIGHKNTEAF
TRBV30	TRBJ2-2	AWSVSYTGELF
TRBV6-1	TRBJ2-1	ASSGRASQQF
TRBV4-3	TRBJ2-7	ASSPGRGRYEQY
TRBV6-5	TRBJ2-7	ATTQGGFGYEQY
TRBV6-6	TRBJ2-7	ASSSGREYEQY
TRBV30	TRBJ1-2	AWLTGDGYT
TRBV2	TRBJ1-5	ASTSYGTGNVSNQPQH
TRBV28	TRBJ1-5	ASSRTGNSNQPQH
TRBV6-1	TRBJ2-1	ASSEDRGVDEQF
TRBV6-6	TRBJ2-7	ASSYSPERVSYEQY
TRBV5-6	TRBJ2-3	ASSAETATKTDTQY
TRBV6-1	TRBJ2-5	ASAGGGRPGETQY
TRBV2	TRBJ2-6	ASSPFLAGANVLT
TRBV7-3	TRBJ2-5	ASSLANGASGRRGAQETQY
TRBV7-8	TRBJ2-6	ASSHKDLFGVSGANVLT
TRBV2	TRBJ1-4	ASRPGTGNEKLF
TRBV27	TRBJ2-7	ARLLSSGSSYEQY
TRBV2	TRBJ1-1	ASSESLPGGNTEAF
TRBV21-1	TRBJ2-5	ASSKGWFVLAESYQETQY
TRBV7-2	TRBJ2-7	ASSYTGGSGSYEQY
TRBV6-1	TRBJ1-5	ASSGGTDSNQPQH
TRBV7-2	TRBJ2-7	ASSLTGGARYEQY
TRBV6-6	TRBJ2-3	ASSHSGGGTDTQY
TRBV7-6	TRBJ1-2	ASSRLMGGGYGYT